A single sample is the source of the 11 T cell receptor beta chains below, sequenced in a study of blood T cell repertoires in COVID-19 (TCRdb year 2020). The library was made by the immunoSEQ multiplex PCR assay. The table comes from immuneACCESS by way of TCRdb, which keeps in-frame sequences with V and J called. Part of the clones is missing from these tables; in studies checked, under half for an unresolved V gene and the rest for unknown reasons. The sample data list about 330,000 clones, and 87% of these were observed just once. The top ten clonotypes cover just over 9.5% of the sample. Material for sequencing was peripheral blood. These receptors were taken from a man in his thirties or forties with COVID-19, enrolled during active disease.

The chain employs TRBV4-1 and TRBJ2-3; 7 bases map to TRBD2. J gave up 3 bases and V 1 base, and 16 bases lay outside the gene matches. Germline assignment: CDR1 MGHRA and CDR2 YSYEKL. The CDR3 is 19 residues long. The CDR3, as DNA: TGCGCCAGCAGCCAAGGTTTTGGTGGGGCGGGAGTGCTGACAGATACGCAGTATTTT. Translating gives CASSQGFGGAGVLTDTQYF.

The chain combines TRBV2 with TRBJ2-3; a weak D match, TRBD2 (6 bases). The CDR3 is made up of 15 amino acids. Deletions cut 4 bases from V and 3 bases from J, with 14 bases between. Germline V lookup: CDR1 SNHLY, CDR2 FYNNEI. The CDR3 DNA reads TGTGCCAGCAGTGGAAACGGGAGAAGAACAGATACGCAGTATTTT. Its translation is CASSGNGRRTDTQYF.

The chain links TRBV11-1 to TRBJ1-2; 7 bases are shared with TRBD1. CDR1 is SGHAT, CDR2 FQDESV, per germline (reference sequence). The CDR3 extends over 15 amino acids. Losses at the gene ends were 5 bases for V and 4 bases for J; bases not matched to a gene: 10. The CDR3 coding sequence is TGTGCCAGCAGCCATGCCGGGACAGCCGTCTATGGCTACACCTTC. This encodes CASSHAGTAVYGYTF. The variable domain in full, completed from reference TRBV11-1 and TRBJ1-2, reads EAEVAQSPRYKITEKSQAVAFWCDPISGHATLYWYRQILGQGPELLVQFQDESVVDDSQLPKDRFSAERLKGVDSTLKIQPAELGDSAMYLCASSHAGTAVYGYTFGSGTRLTVV.

The gene calls are TRBV7-6 and TRBJ2-7; maybe TRBD2 (5 bases). Germline CDR1 SGHVS, CDR2 FNYEAQ. The CDR3 sequence is 17 residues long. The V and J ends lost 0 bases and 2 bases respectively, with 17 bases between them. The CDR3 coding sequence is TGTGCCAGCAGCTTAGCTACGGTCGGCGGGCGAACCTACGAGCAGTACTTC. Protein sequence: CASSLATVGGRTYEQYF.

The V gene is TRBV5-6, the J gene TRBJ2-2; no firm D call. V lost 2 bases and J lost 0, with 8 bases in between. Germline CDR1 SGHDT, CDR2 YYEEEE. The CDR3 contains 15 residues. Here the CDR3 DNA reads TGTGCCAGCAGCTTTCTGGGCGCGAACACCGGGGAGCTGTTTTTT. Translated, it gives CASSFLGANTGELFF.

Only a few counts were recorded for this clone. The V call is TRBV5-6, the J call TRBJ1-2; D remains ambiguous. Per the germline V gene, CDR1 is SGHDT and CDR2 is YYEEEE. The CDR3 spans 13 residues. Trimming left V 0 bases short and J 2 bases short, with 5 bases between. CDR3 bases: TGTGCCAGCAGCTTGGAGCGGAACTATGGCTACACCTTC. Translation: CASSLERNYGYTF.

This chain joins TRBV9 and TRBJ1-3; the match to TRBD1 covers 8 bases. CDR3 length: 15 amino acids. Germline V gives CDR1 SGDLS, CDR2 YYNGEE. The J segment lost 4 bases and the V segment lost 4 bases, leaving 7 bases of the junction unmatched. In DNA, the CDR3 is TGTGCCAGCAGCCCGATGACAGGGGTCGGAAACACCATATATTTT. Amino acids: CASSPMTGVGNTIYF.

The J gene is TRBJ1-1, the V gene TRBV19; 7 bases align to TRBD1. Germline CDR1 is LNHDA and CDR2 is SQIVND (reference sequence). The CDR3 contains 15 residues. After removal of 3 bases from V and 2 bases from J, the junction contained 6 bases not matched to a gene. The CDR3 spells CASSIPWTGNTEAFF. The CDR3 region has the DNA TGTGCCAGTAGTATTCCGTGGACAGGAAACACTGAAGCTTTCTTT. Full variable domain (outside the CDR3, taken from reference TRBV19 and TRBJ1-1): DGGITQSPKYLFRKEGQNVTLSCEQNLNHDAMYWYRQDPGQGLRLIYYSQIVNDFQKGDIAEGYSVSREKKESFPLTVTSAQKNPTAFYLCASSIPWTGNTEAFFGQGTRLTVV.

The genes are TRBV13 and TRBJ1-1; tentatively, D is TRBD1 (6 bases). With 2 bases removed from V and 3 bases from J, the gap between germline ends came to 10 bases. The CDR3 has 14 amino acids. Germline V lookup: CDR1 PRHDT, CDR2 FYEKMQ (reference sequence). This CDR3 is CASSLNPGDTEAFF. CDR3 in DNA: TGTGCCAGCAGCTTAAATCCAGGGGACACTGAAGCTTTCTTT.

The chain employs TRBV30 and TRBJ1-6, with unresolved D. The germline CDR1 and CDR2 sequences are GTSNPN and SVGIG (reference sequence). The length of the CDR3 is 18 residues. Trimming removed 0 bases at V and 0 bases at J, with 15 bases between. The CDR3 sequence: CAWSVRGLGSSYNSPLHF. The CDR3, as DNA: TGTGCCTGGAGTGTACGGGGATTGGGGAGCTCCTATAATTCACCCCTCCACTTT.

The V call is TRBV6-1, the J call TRBJ2-5; D remains unclear. Germline V gene lookup returns CDR1 MNHNS and CDR2 SASEGT. CDR3 size: 14 residues. The ends were cut back, 3 bases at V and 5 bases at J, with 13 bases in the middle. The CDR3 DNA follows: TGTGCCAGCAGTGACGGCGGCGTGTGGGAGACCCAGTACTTC. As protein: CASSDGGVWETQYF.